The clone carrying this T cell receptor (beta chain) was detected a few times. In the authors' methods: Scientists estimated how many nucleated cells there were by amplifying reference gene primers. Sequencing was performed with immunoSEQ multiplex PCR; in TCRdb, only in-frame clones are kept and a portion is missing. V and J calls and clone size follow that table, whereas D and trimming were derived from the DNA. The data hold some 120,000 clones, with 84% observed a single time. There are 13 residues in the CDR3. In germline, CDR1 is MRHNA, CDR2 SNTAGT. The V and J ends lost 2 bases and 6 bases respectively, with 10 bases between them. This specimen belongs to a study of blood T cell repertoires in COVID-19. Study background: The United States, Italy and Spain were the sources of the acute and convalescent COVID-19 samples. T cells, B-cell-depleted T cells, or PBMCs provided the cDNA or gDNA that served as material.

The sample taken for sequencing was peripheral blood. The V call is TRBV6-4, the J call TRBJ1-2; a possible D gene is TRBD1 (5 bases). The receptor comes from a human donor in a cohort sampled during active COVID-19. The CDR3 DNA follows: TGTGCCAGCAGTGACCCCCGACAGAATGGCTACACCTTC. Residues: CASSDPRQNGYTF.